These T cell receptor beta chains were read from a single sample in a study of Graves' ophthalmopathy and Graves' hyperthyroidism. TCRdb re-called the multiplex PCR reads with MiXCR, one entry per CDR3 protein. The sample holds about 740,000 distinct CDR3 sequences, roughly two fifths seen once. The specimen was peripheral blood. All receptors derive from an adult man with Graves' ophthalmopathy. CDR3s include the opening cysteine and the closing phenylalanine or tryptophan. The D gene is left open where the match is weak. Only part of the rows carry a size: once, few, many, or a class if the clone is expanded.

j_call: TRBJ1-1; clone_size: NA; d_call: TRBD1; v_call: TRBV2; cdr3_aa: CASREEQGYVAEAFF; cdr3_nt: TGTGCCAGCAGGGAAGAACAGGGGTATGTGGCTGAAGCTTTCTTT
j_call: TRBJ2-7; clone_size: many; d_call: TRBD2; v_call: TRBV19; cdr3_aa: CASSMGLAATYEQYF; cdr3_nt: TGTGCCAGTAGTATGGGACTAGCGGCCACCTACGAGCAGTACTTC
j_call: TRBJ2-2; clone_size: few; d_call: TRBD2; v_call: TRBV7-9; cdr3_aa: CASSQRTSGLTGELFF; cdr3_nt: TGTGCCAGCAGCCAAAGGACTAGCGGGCTCACCGGGGAGCTGTTTTTT
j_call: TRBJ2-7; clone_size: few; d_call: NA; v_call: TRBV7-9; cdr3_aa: CASSGDSSSYEQYF; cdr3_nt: TGTGCCAGCAGCGGGGACTCTAGCTCCTACGAGCAGTACTTC
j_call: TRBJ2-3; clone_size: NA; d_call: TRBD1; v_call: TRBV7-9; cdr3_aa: CATSRDSNTDTQYF; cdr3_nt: TGTGCCACCAGCCGGGACAGTAACACAGATACGCAGTATTTT
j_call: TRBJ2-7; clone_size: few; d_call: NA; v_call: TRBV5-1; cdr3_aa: CASSPEANEQYF; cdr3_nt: TGCGCCAGCAGCCCGGAAGCCAACGAGCAGTACTTC
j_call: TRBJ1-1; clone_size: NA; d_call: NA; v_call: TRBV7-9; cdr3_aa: CASSPPNMNTEAFF; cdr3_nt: TGTGCCAGCAGCCCCCCAAACATGAACACTGAAGCTTTCTTT
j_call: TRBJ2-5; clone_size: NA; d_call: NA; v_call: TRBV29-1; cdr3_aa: CSACQGGETQYF; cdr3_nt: TGCAGTGCCTGTCAGGGTGGAGAGACCCAGTACTTC
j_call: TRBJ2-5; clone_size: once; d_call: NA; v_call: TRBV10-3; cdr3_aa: CAISKGRETQYF; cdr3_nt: TGTGCCATCAGTAAGGGTCGTGAGACCCAGTACTTC
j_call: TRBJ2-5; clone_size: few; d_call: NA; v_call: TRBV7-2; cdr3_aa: CASSSSRGGETQYF; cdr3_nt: TGTGCCAGCAGCTCTAGCAGGGGTGGGGAGACCCAGTACTTC
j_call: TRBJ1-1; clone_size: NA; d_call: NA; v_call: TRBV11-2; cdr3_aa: CASSRFETRNTEAFF; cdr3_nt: TGTGCCAGCTCCAGGTTCGAGACCCGGAACACTGAAGCTTTCTTT
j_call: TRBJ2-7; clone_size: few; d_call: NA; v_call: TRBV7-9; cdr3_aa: CASSHSPGGGGEQYF; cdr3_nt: TGTGCCAGCAGCCATTCCCCTGGGGGTGGGGGCGAGCAGTACTTC
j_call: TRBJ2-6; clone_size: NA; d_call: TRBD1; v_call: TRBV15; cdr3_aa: CATSRRPGTGANVLTF; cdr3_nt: TGTGCCACCAGCAGACGCCCCGGGACAGGAGCCAACGTCCTGACTTTC
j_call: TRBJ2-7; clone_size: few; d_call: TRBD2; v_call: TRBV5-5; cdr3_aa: CASSQREGSWEQYF; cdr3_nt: TGTGCCAGCAGCCAGCGGGAGGGGTCGTGGGAGCAGTACTTC
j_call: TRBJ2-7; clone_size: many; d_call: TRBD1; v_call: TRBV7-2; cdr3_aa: CASRSLDRVGEQYF; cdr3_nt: TGTGCCAGCAGATCTCTGGACAGGGTAGGCGAGCAGTACTTC
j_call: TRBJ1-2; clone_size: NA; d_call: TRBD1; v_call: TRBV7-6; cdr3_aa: CASSYWTGRDYGYTF; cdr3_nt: TGTGCCAGCAGCTATTGGACAGGGAGGGACTATGGCTACACCTTC
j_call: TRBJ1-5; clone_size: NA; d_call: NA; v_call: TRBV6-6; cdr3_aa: CASSYSAGVQPQHF; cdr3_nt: TGTGCCAGCAGTTACTCTGCAGGGGTTCAGCCCCAGCATTTT
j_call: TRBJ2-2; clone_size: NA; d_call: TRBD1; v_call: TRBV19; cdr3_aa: CASSIVTGANTGELFF; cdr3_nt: TGTGCCAGTAGTATAGTCACAGGGGCGAACACCGGGGAGCTGTTTTTT